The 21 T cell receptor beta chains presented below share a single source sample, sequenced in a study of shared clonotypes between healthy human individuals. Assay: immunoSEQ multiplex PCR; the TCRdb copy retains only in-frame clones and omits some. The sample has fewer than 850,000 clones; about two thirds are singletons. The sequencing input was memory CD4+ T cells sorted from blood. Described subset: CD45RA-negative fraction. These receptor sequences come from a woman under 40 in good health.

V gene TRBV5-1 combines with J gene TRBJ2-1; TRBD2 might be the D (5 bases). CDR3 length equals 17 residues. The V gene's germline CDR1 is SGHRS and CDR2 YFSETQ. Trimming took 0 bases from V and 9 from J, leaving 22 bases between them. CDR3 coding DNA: TGCGCCAGCAGCTTGGAACCAATTGGAAATCCGGGGTGTGAGCAGTTCTTC. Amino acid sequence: CASSLEPIGNPGCEQFF.

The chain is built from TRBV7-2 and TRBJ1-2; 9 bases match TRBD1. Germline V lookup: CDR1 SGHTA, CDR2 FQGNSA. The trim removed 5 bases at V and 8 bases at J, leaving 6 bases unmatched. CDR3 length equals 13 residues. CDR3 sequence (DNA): TGTGCCAGCAGCCAGGACAGGGGTCGGGGCTACACCTTC. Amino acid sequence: CASSQDRGRGYTF.

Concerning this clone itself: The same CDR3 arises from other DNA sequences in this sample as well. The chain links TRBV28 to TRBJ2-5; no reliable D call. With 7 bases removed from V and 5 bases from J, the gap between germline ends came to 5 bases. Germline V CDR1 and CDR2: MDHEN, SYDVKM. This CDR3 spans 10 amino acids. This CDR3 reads CASKGETQYF. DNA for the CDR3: TGTGCCAGCAAAGGCGAGACCCAGTACTTC.

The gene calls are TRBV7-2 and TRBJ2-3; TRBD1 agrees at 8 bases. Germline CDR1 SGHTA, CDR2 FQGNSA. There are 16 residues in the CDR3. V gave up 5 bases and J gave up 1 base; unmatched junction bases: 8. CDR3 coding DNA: TGTGCCAGCAGCCTCTCAGGGGGCGCAGGCACAGATACGCAGTATTTT. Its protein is CASSLSGGAGTDTQYF.

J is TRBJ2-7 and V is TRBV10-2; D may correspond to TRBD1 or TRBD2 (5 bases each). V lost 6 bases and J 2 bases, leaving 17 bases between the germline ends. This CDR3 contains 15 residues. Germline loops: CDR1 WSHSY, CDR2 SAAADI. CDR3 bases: TGCGCCAGCAGGACTTGGACTTCCAGGGCCTACGAGCAGTACTTC. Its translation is CASRTWTSRAYEQYF.

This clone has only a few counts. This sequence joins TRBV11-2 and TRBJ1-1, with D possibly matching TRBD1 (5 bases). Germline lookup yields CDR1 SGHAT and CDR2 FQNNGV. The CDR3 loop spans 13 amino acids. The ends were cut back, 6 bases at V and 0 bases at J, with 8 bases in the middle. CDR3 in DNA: TGTGCCAGCAGGCTAGGGGTGAACACTGAAGCTTTCTTT. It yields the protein CASRLGVNTEAFF.

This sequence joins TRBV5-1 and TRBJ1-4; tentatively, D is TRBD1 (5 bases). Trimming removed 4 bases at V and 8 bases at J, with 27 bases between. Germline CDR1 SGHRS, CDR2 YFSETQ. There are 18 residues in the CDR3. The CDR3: CASSPGGRRPGMGEKLFF. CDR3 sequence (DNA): TGCGCCAGCAGCCCGGGGGGTCGCCGACCGGGCATGGGGGAAAAACTGTTTTTT. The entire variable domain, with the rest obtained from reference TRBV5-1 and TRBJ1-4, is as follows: KAGVTQTPRYLIKTRGQQVTLSCSPISGHRSVSWYQQTPGQGLQFLFEYFSETQRNKGNFPGRFSGRQFSNSRSEMNVSTLELGDSALYLCASSPGGRRPGMGEKLFFGSGTQLSVL.

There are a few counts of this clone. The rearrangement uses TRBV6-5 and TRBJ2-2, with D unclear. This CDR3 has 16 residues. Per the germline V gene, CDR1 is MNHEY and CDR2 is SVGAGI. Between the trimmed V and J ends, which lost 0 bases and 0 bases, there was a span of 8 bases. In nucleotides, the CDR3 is TGTGCCAGCAGTTACTCGTACGGGTCGAACACCGGGGAGCTGTTTTTT. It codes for CASSYSYGSNTGELFF.

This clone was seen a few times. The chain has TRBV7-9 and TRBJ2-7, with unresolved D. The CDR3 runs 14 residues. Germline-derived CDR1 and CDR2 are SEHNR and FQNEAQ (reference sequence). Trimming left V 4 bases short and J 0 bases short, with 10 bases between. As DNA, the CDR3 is TGTGCCAGCAGCTCCAAGGGATCCTCCTACGAGCAGTACTTC. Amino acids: CASSSKGSSYEQYF.

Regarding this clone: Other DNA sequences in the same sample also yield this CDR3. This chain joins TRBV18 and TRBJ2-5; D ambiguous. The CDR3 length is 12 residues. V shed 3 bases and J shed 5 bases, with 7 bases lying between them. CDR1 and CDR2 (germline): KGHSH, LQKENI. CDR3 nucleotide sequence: TGTGCCAGCTCACCTGGTCAGGAGACCCAGTACTTC. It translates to CASSPGQETQYF. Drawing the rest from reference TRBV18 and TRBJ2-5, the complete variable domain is NAGVMQNPRHLVRRRGQEARLRCSPMKGHSHVYWYRQLPEEGLKFMVYLQKENIIDESGMPKERFSAEFPKEGPSILRIQQVVRGDSAAYFCASSPGQETQYFGPGTRLLVL.

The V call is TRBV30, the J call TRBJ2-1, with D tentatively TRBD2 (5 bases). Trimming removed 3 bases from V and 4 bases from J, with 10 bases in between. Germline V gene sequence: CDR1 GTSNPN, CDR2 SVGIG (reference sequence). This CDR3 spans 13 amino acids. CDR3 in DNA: TGTGCCTGGAGAAGCGGTACTTACAATGAGCAGTTCTTC. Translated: CAWRSGTYNEQFF. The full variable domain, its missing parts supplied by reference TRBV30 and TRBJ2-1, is SQTIHQWPATLVQPVGSPLSLECTVEGTSNPNLYWYRQAAGRGLQLLFYSVGIGQISSEVPQNLSASRPQDRQFILSSKKLLLSDSGFYLCAWRSGTYNEQFFGPGTRLTVL.

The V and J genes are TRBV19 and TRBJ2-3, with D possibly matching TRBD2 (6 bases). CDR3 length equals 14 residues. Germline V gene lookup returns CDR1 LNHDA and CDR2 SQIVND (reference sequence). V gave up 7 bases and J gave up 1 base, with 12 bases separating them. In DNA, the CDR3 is TGTGCCAGTAATCCGGCGGGACGCACAGATACGCAGTATTTT. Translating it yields CASNPAGRTDTQYF. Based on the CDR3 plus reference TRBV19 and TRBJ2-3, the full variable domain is DGGITQSPKYLFRKEGQNVTLSCEQNLNHDAMYWYRQDPGQGLRLIYYSQIVNDFQKGDIAEGYSVSREKKESFPLTVTSAQKNPTAFYLCASNPAGRTDTQYFGPGTRLTVL.

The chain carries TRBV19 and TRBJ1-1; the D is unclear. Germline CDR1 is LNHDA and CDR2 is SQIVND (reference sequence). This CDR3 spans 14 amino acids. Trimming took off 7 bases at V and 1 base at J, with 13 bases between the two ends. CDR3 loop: CASTPRAKNTEAFF. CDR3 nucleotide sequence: TGTGCCAGTACCCCCCGGGCGAAGAACACTGAAGCTTTCTTT.

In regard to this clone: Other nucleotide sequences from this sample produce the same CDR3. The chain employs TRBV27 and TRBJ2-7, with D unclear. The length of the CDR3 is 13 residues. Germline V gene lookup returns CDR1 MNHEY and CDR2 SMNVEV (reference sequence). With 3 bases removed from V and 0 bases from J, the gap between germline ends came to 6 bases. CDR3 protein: CASSFSYSYEQYF. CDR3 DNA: TGTGCCAGCAGTTTTTCCTACTCCTACGAGCAGTACTTC.

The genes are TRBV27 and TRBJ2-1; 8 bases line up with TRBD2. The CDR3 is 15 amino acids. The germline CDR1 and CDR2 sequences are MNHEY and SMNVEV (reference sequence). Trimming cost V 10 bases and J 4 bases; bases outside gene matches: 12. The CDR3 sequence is CATRRAGEPYNEQFF. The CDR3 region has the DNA TGTGCCACCCGGCGAGCGGGAGAACCTTACAATGAGCAGTTCTTC.

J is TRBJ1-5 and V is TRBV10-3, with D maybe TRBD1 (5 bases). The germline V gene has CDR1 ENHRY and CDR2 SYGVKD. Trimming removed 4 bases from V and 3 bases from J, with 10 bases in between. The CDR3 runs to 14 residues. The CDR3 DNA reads TGTGCCATCAGTGCGGACACCTCCAATCAGCCCCAGCATTTT. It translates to CAISADTSNQPQHF.

As DNA, the CDR3 is TGTGCCATCAGGCGACAGGGGGAACTGAACACTGAAGCTTTCTTT. Amino acid sequence: CAIRRQGELNTEAFF. This chain links TRBV10-3 with TRBJ1-1; 9 bases match TRBD1. Germline lookup yields CDR1 ENHRY and CDR2 SYGVKD. The J segment lost 0 bases and the V segment lost 6 bases, leaving 5 bases of the junction unmatched. The CDR3 is 15 amino acids.

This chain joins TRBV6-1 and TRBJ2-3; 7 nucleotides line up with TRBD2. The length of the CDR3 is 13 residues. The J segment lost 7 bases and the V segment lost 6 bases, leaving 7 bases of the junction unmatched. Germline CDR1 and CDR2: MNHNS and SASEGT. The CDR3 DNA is TGTGCCAGCAGGGAAACGACTAGCAATACGCAGTATTTT. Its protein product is CASRETTSNTQYF.

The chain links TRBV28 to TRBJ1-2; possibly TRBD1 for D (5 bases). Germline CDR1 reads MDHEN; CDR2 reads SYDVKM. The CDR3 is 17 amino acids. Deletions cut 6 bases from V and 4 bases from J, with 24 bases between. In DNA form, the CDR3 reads TGTGCCAGCAGCCTGATCCTCGGGACTACGACCCCCTATGGCTACACCTTC. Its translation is CASSLILGTTTPYGYTF.

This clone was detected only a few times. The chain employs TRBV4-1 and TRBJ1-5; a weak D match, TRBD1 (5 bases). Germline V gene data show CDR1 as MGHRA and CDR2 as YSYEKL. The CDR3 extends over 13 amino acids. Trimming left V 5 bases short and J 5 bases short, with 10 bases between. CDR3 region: CASSSGRDQPQHF. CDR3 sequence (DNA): TGCGCCAGCAGCTCCGGCAGGGATCAGCCCCAGCATTTT.

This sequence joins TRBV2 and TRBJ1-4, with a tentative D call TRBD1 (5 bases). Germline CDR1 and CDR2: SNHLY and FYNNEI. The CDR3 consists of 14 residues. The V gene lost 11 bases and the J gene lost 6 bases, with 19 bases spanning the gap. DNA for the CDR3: TGTGCCGGACGACAGCTACCTCAGGATGAAAAACTGTTTTTT. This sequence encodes CAGRQLPQDEKLFF.